Listed below are T cell receptor beta chains from one sample, sequenced in a study of human T cells and chemical hapten exposure. TCRdb passed the RACE reads through MiXCR, listing each CDR3 protein once. The sample lists roughly 100,000 distinct CDR3 sequences, around 9% occurring once. The source material was whole blood. These receptor sequences come from a female donor in good health. Some clones in this sample may be carry-over from other donors' samples. The CDR3 runs from the conserved cysteine through the conserved F or W. A D gene is named only where the DNA matches it firmly. Size values are once, few and many counts, or a class for expanded clones, and some rows have none.

clone size	J gene	V gene	D gene	CDR3 DNA	CDR3 protein
few	TRBJ1-1	TRBV3-1	-	TGTGCCAGCAGCCAGCGGCGGCAGAACACTGAAGCTTTCTTT	CASSQRRQNTEAFF
-	TRBJ2-5	TRBV20-1	TRBD2	TGCAGTGCTAGAGCCCGACTAGCAGCGCAGACCCAGTACTTC	CSARARLAAQTQYF
many	TRBJ1-5	TRBV3-1	TRBD1	TGTGCCAGCAGCCAAGATCGGGGGACAGGCGGGAATCAGCCCCAGCATTTT	CASSQDRGTGGNQPQHF
few	TRBJ1-1	TRBV6-2/TRBV6-3	-	TGTGCCAGCATCGGCAACACTGAAGCTTTCTTT	CASIGNTEAFF
-	TRBJ2-5	TRBV12-3/TRBV12-4	-	TGTGCCAGCAGTTTAAACCTCGAAGAGACCCAGTACTTC	CASSLNLEETQYF
-	TRBJ2-5	TRBV7-6	-	TGTGCCAGCAGCTTTAGCGCCGAGACCCAGTACTTC	CASSFSAETQYF
few	TRBJ2-5	TRBV4-2	TRBD2	TGTGCCAGCAGCCACGGACTAGCGGGAGGGCCCCAAGAGACCCAGTACTTC	CASSHGLAGGPQETQYF
few	TRBJ2-6	TRBV13	-	TGTGCCAGCAGCCAGCATGGGTCTGGGGCCAACGTCCTGACTTTC	CASSQHGSGANVLTF
few	TRBJ2-4	TRBV21-1	-	TGTGCCAGCAGGGGGGGAGCCAAAAACATTCAGTACTTC	CASRGGAKNIQYF
-	TRBJ2-3	TRBV29-1	-	TGCGTGGGTTCTAGCACAGATACGCAGTATTTT	CVGSSTDTQYF
-	TRBJ2-3	TRBV6-1	TRBD1	TGTGCCAGCAGTGAAGGACAGGGGGCACGCCTCACAGATACGCAGTATTTT	CASSEGQGARLTDTQYF
many	TRBJ2-5	TRBV3-1	TRBD2	TGTGCCAGCAGCCAAGACCTGGTAGCGGGAGTCGGTGAGACCCAGTACTTC	CASSQDLVAGVGETQYF
few	TRBJ2-1	TRBV27	-	TGTGCCAGCAGTTCCTACTCTCAGGGGGGGCCGGACAATGAGCAGTTCTTC	CASSSYSQGGPDNEQFF
many	TRBJ2-3	TRBV7-2	-	TGTGCCAGCCGGGCTAGCGGCACAGATACGCAGTATTTT	CASRASGTDTQYF
-	TRBJ1-5	TRBV20-1	-	TGCAGTGCTAGAGATCTAACAGGGAGTCAGCCCCAGAATTTT	CSARDLTGSQPQNF
-	TRBJ2-4	TRBV11-2	TRBD1	TGTGCCAGCAGCTTGGGGACAGCCATTAACATTCAGTACTTC	CASSLGTAINIQYF
few	TRBJ1-2	TRBV10-3	TRBD1	TGTGCCATAACGACAGGGGACGAGGGTGGCTACACCTTC	CAITTGDEGGYTF
few	TRBJ2-5	TRBV7-9	TRBD2	TGTGCCAGCATCCTAGCGGGCGGGAGGGGAGAGACCCAGTACTTC	CASILAGGRGETQYF
many	TRBJ2-3	TRBV12-3/TRBV12-4	-	TGTGCCAGCAGTTTATTAGCTCGACCGGATACGCAGTATTTT	CASSLLARPDTQYF
-	TRBJ2-7	TRBV6-1	TRBD1	TGTGCCAGCAGTGAAGTCTTTGGACAGGGTATTCACGAGCAGTACTTC	CASSEVFGQGIHEQYF
many	TRBJ2-1	TRBV29-1	TRBD2	TGCAGCGTGGAAGGGACTAGCGCCTTCTACAATGAGCAGTTCTTC	CSVEGTSAFYNEQFF
-	TRBJ1-4	TRBV24-1	-	TGTGCCACCAGTGATGGGAGCCCAACTAATGAAAAACTGTTTTTT	CATSDGSPTNEKLFF
-	TRBJ2-1	TRBV19	TRBD2	TGTGCCAGTAGTGGGGGAAGCGGGGGGCGGTTCTACAATGAGCAGTTCTTC	CASSGGSGGRFYNEQFF
few	TRBJ2-7	TRBV30	-	TGTGCCTGGAGTCGTACATCCTACGAGCAGTACTTC	CAWSRTSYEQYF
-	TRBJ1-5	TRBV6-6	-	TGTGCCAGCAGTTACTCGAGAGGGGGGTCTGATCAAGGTCAGTCCCAGCATTTT	CASSYSRGGSDQGQSQHF
-	TRBJ2-7	TRBV20-1	-	TGCAGTGCCAGGACAAGATCCTACGAGCAGTACTTC	CSARTRSYEQYF
many	TRBJ1-1	TRBV6-6	-	TGTGCCAGCAGTTACTCGAGAGGGGTATCTGAAGCTTTCTTT	CASSYSRGVSEAFF